This T cell receptor (beta chain) was retrieved from a study of OX40 agonist ivuxolimab in advanced cancers. This CDR3 has 15 amino acids. The V gene's germline CDR1 is SGHKS and CDR2 YYEKEE (reference sequence). V lost 3 bases and J 0 bases, leaving 13 bases between the germline ends. This clone is labeled as medium-sized (0.01 to 0.1%). This table comes from immunoSEQ multiplex PCR, and its TCRdb copy is limited to in-frame clones, with some not included. The sample consists of some 43,000 clones, approximately 87% of them appearing once. The chain employs TRBV5-5 and TRBJ2-7; D is possibly TRBD1 or TRBD2 (5 bases each). Sequencing was performed on CD4+ or CD8+ T cells sorted from blood, taken in a trial of the OX40 agonist ivuxolimab. This sequence originates from an adult with an advanced solid tumor such as melanoma, head and neck, liver or kidney cancer. The CDR3 is CASSSPGRNSYEQYF. The CDR3 DNA is TGTGCCAGCAGCTCACCGGGACGGAACTCCTACGAGCAGTACTTC.